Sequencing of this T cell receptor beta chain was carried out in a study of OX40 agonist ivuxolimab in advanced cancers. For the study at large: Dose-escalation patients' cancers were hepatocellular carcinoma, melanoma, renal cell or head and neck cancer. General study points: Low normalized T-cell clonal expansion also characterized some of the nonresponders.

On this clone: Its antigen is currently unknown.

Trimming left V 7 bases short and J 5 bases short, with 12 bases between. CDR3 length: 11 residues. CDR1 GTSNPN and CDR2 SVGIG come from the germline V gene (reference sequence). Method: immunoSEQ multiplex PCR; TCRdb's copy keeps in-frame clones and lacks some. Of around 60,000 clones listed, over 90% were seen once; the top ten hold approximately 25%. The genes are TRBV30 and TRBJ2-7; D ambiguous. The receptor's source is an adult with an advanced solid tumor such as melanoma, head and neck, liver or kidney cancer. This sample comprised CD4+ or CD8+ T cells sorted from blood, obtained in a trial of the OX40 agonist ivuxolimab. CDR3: CASRGRDEQYF. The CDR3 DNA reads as TGTGCCTCGCGTGGACGGGACGAGCAGTACTTC. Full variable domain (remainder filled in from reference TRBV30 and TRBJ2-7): SQTIHQWPATLVQPVGSPLSLECTVEGTSNPNLYWYRQAAGRGLQLLFYSVGIGQISSEVPQNLSASRPQDRQFILSSKKLLLSDSGFYLCASRGRDEQYFGPGTRLTVT.